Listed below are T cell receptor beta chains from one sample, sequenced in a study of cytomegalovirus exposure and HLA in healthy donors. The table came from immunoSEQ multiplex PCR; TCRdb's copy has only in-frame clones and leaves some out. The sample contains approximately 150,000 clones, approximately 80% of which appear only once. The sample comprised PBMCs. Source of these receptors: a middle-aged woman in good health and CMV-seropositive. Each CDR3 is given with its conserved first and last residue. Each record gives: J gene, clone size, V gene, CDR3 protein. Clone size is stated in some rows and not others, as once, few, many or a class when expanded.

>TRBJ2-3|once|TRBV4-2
CASSQDRSGGTDTQYF
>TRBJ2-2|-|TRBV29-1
CSASYGTINTGELFF
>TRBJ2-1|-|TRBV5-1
CASSWSTGGVNEQFF
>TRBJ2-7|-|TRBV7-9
CASSWTVYEQYF
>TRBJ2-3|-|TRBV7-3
CASSHSGRVTDTQYF
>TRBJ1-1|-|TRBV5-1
CASSLAGKRDTEAFF
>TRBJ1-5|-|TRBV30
CAWNPDRVGQPQHF
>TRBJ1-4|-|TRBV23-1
CASSPQFRGQGNEKLFF
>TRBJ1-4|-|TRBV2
CASSARRQPNEKLFF
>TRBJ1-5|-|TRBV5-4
CASSLAGAFNQPQHF
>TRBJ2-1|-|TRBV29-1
CSVELMTGVNEQFF
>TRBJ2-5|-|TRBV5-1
CASSLNVGGQETQYF
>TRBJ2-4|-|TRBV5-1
CASSTGQGGNIQYF
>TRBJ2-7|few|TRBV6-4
CASSAGTGAYEQYF
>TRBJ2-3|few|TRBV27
CASGPGTIETDTQYF
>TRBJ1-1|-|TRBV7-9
CASSLGQPGQGTEAFF
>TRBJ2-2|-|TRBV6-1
CASRPGGLDTGELFF
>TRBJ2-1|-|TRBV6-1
CASSDAIAGGNHEQFF
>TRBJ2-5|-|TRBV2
CASGGLAGGGETQYF
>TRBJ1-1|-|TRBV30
CAWRGEVTEAFF
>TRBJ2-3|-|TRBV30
CAWTSGGAVGGDTQYF
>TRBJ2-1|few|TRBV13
CASAGGYNEQFF
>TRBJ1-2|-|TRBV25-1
CASSVGGRGYTF
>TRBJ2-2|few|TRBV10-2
CASSERGGRTGELFF
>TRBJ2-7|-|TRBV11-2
CASSLDRGREQYF
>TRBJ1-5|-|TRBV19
CASSDRGVFSNQPQHF
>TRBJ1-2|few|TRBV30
CAWSVGGPPGPGDYGYTF
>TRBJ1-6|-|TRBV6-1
CASSDAGGISPLHF